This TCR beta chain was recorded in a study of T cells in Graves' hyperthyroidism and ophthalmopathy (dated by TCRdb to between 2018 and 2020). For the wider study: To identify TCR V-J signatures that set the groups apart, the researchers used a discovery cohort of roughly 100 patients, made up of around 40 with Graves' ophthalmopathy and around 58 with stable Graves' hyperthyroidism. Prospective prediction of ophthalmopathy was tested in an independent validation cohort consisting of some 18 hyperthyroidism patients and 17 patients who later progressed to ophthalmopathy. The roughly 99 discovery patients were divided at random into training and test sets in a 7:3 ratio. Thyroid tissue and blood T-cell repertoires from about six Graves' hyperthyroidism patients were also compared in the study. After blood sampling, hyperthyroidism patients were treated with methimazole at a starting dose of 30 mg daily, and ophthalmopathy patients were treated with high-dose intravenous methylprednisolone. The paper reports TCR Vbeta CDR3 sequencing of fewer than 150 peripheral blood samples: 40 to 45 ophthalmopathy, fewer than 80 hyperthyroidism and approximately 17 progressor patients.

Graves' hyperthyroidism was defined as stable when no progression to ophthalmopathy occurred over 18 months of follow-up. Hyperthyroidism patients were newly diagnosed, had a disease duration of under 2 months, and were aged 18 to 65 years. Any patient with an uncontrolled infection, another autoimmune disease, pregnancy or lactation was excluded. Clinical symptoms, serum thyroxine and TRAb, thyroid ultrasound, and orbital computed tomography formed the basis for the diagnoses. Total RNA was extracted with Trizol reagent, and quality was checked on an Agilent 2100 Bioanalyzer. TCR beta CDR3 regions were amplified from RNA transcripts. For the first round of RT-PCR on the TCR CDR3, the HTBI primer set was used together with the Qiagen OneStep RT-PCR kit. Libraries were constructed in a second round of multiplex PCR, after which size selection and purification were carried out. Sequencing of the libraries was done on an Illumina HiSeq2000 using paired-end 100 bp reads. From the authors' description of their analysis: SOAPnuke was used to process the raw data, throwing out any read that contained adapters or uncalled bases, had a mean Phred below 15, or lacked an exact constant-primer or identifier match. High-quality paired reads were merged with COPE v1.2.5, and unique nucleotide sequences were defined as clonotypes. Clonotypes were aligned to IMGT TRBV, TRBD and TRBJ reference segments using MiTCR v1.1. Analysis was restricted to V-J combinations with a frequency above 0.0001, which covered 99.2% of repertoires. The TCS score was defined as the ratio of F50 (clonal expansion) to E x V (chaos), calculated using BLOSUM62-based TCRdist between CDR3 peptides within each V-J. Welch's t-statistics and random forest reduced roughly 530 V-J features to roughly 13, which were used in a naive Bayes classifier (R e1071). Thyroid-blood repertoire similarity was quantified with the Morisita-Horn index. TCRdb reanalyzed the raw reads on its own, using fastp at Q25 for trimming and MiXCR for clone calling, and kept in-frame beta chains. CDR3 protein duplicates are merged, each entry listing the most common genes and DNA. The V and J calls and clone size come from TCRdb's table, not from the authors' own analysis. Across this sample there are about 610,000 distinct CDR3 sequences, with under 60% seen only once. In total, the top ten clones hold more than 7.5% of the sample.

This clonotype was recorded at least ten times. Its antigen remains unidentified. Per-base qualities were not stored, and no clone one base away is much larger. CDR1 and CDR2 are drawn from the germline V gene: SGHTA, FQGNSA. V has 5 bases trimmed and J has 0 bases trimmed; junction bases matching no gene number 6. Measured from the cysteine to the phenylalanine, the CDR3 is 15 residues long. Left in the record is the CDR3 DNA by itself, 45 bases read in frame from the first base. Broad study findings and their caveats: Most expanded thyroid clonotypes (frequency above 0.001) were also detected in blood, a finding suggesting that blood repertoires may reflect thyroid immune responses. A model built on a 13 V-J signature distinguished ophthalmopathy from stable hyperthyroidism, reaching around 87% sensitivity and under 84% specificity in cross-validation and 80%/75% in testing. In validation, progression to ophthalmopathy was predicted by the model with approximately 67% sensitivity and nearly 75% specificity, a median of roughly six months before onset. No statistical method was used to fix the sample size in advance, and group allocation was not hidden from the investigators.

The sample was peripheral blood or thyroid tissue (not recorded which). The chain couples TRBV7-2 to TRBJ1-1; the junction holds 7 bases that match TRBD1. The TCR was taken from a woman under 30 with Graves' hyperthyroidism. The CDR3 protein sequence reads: CASSTWDSLNTEAFF. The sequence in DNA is TGTGCCAGCAGCACTTGGGACAGCCTGAACACTGAAGCTTTCTTT.